The subject of this entry is one T cell receptor (beta chain). Its specificity is not known. These data belong to a study of CXCR3-negative and CXCR3-positive naive CD8 T cells. Study-level points and caveats: With respect to TRBV-TRBJ usage, naive CXCR3-negative and CXCR3-positive cells were similar; memory differed.

The CDR3 runs to 15 residues. The germline CDR1 and CDR2 sequences are LGHDT and YNNKEL (reference sequence). CD45RO-CCR7+CD27+CD95- expression identified naive CD8+ T cells. TRB cDNA was prepared as libraries by UMI-labeled 5' RACE. TCRdb processed the 5' RACE reads again and assigns one entry to each CDR3 protein, with no DNA. Its table records approximately 66,000 distinct CDR3 sequences. The chain uses TRBV3-1 and TRBJ2-5; the TRBD1 assignment by TCRdb is unverifiable without DNA. The source material was naive CXCR3- CD8+ T cells from blood. Described subset: CD45RO-CCR7+CD27+CD95- naive CD8+ T cells lacking CXCR3 (TNR3-). This TCR was sampled from a human donor in good health. Some clones in this sample may be carry-over from other donors' samples. CDR3 protein: CASTTGGLYQETQYF.